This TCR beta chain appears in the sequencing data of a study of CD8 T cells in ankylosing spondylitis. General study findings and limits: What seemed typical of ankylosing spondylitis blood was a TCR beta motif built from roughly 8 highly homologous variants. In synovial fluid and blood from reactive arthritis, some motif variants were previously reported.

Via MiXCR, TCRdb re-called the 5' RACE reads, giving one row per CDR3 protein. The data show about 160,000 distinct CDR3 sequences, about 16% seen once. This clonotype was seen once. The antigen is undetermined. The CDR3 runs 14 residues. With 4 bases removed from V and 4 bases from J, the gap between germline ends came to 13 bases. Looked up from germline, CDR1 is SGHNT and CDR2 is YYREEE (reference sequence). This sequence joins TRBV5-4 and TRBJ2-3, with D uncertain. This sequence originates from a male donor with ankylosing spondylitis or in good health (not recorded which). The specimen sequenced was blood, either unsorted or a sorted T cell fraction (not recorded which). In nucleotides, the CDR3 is TGTGCCAGCAGCCCAGGCACGGACGCAGATACGCAGTATTTT. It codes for CASSPGTDADTQYF.